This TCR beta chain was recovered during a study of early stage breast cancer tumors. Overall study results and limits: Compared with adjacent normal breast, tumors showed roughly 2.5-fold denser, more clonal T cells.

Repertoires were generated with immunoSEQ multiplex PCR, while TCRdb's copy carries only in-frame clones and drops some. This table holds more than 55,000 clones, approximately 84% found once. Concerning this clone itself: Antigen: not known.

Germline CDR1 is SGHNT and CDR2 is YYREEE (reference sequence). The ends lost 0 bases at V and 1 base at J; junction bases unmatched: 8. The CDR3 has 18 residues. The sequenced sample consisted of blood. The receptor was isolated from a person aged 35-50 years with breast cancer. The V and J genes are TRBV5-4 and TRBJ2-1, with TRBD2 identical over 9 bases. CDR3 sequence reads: CASSLALSGSGSYNEQFF. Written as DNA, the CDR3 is TGTGCCAGCAGCTTGGCTCTTAGCGGGAGCGGTTCCTACAATGAGCAGTTCTTC.